The entry below gives a single T cell receptor beta chain sequence along with its context. Per the authors' pipeline: Researchers report that nucleated cell counts were estimated from reference gene primer amplification. The repertoire was sequenced with immunoSEQ multiplex PCR; TCRdb's copy has only in-frame clones and lacks some. V and J calls plus clone size are reproduced from that table; the DNA served to infer D and trimming. The data contain about 190,000 clones, 70% to 90% of them singletons. The source of the sample is a study of blood T cell repertoires in COVID-19. Study information: COVID-19 samples collected from the United States, Italy and Spain covered acute and convalescent phases. T cells, B-cell-depleted T cells, or PBMCs provided the cDNA or gDNA that served as material.

The germline gives CDR1 KGHDR, CDR2 SFDVKD. CDR3 length: 12 residues. V lost 9 bases to trimming and J lost 5 bases; unmatched junction nucleotides: 1. The clonotype was recovered from a woman in her forties who had recovered from COVID-19. The J gene is TRBJ2-2, the V gene TRBV24-1; TRBD1 agrees at 8 bases. What was sequenced was peripheral blood. As DNA, the CDR3 is TGTGCCACCCGGGACAGGACCGGGGAGCTGTTTTTT. It encodes CATRDRTGELFF.